This TCR beta chain originates from a study of CD8 T cells in ankylosing spondylitis. This clonotype has just a few counts. Its antigen is not known. The CDR3 spans 17 residues. Germline loops: CDR1 SGHRS, CDR2 YFSETQ. V was shortened by 2 bases and J by 4 bases, with 21 bases between the two germline ends. From the 5' RACE reads, TCRdb called clonotypes with MiXCR, one entry per CDR3 protein. Among about 400,000 distinct CDR3 sequences listed, around 20% were seen once. Findings and caveats of the study: Blood from ankylosing spondylitis patients appeared to carry a characteristic roughly 8-variant TCR beta motif.

This clonotype was sampled from a male donor with ankylosing spondylitis. This chain links TRBV5-1 with TRBJ1-1; D may be TRBD1 (5 bases). The sample consisted of blood, either unsorted or a sorted T cell fraction (not recorded which). The CDR3 region is CASSFDGRPRTGTEAFF. The CDR3 region has the DNA TGCGCCAGCAGCTTCGACGGACGACCCCGAACAGGCACTGAAGCTTTCTTT.